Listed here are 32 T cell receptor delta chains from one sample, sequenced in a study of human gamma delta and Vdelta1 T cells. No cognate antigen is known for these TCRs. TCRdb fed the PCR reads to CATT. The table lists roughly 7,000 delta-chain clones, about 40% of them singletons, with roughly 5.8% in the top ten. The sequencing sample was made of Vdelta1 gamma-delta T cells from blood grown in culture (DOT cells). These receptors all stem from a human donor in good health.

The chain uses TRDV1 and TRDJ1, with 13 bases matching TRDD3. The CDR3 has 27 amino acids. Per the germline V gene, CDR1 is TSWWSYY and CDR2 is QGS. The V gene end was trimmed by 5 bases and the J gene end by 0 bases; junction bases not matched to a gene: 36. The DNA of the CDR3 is TGTGCTCTTGGGCCTAGAGGGGCCCCGGCCGGTACTGGGGGATACGCTGACTGTCTTACCTACACCGATAAACTCATCTTT. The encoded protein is CALGPRGAPAGTGGYADCLTYTDKLIF.

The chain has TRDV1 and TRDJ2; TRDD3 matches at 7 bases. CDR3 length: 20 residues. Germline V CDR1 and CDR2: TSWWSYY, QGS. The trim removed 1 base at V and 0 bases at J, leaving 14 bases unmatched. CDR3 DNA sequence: TGTGCTCTTGGGGAACCTTGCTGTGGATACGCACCCCCTTTGACAGCACAACTCTTCTTT. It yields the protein CALGEPCCGYAPPLTAQLFF.

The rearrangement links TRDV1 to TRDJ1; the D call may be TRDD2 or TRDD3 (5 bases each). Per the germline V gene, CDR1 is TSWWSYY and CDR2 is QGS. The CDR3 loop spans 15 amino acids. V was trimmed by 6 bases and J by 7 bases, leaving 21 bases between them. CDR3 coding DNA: TGTGCTCTTGGCTGTCCTAATCCTTGGGGTGGTAAACTCATCTTT. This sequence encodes CALGCPNPWGGKLIF.

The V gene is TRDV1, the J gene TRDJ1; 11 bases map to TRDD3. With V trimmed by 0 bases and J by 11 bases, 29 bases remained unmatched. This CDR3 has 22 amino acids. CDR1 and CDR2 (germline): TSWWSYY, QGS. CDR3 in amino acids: CALGELSVLKLGDRGRGTWLIF. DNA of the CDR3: TGTGCTCTTGGGGAACTGAGCGTCCTGAAACTGGGGGATAGGGGTCGTGGGACGTGGCTCATCTTT.

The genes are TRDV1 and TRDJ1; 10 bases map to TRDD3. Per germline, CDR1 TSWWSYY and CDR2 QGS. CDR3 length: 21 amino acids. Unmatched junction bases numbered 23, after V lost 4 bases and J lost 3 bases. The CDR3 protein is CALGVIFSFTGGLGGADKLIF. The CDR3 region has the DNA TGTGCTCTTGGGGTCATTTTTTCCTTTACTGGGGGATTGGGTGGAGCCGATAAACTCATCTTT.

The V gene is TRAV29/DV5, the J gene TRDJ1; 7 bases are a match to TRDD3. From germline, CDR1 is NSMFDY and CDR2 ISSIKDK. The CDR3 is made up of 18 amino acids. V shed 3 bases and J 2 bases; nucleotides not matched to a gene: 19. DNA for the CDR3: TGTGCAGCAATCCACCTCTCCCGTACTGGGGACCTGACCGATAAACTCATCTTT. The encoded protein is CAAIHLSRTGDLTDKLIF.

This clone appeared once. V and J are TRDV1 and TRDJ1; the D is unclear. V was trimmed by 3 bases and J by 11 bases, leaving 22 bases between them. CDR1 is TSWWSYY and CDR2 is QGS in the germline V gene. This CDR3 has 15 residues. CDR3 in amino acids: CALGEFRTTLGCLIF. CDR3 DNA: TGTGCTCTTGGGGAGTTCCGCACTACCCTAGGTTGTCTCATCTTT.

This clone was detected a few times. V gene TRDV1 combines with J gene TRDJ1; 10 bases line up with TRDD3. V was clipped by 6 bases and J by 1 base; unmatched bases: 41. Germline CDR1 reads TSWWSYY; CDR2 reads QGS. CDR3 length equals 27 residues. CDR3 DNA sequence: TGTGCTCTTGGTCTCCCCCCCCTGGGAACTAGGCATCTCCTACGACTGAAACTGGGGGATGCCACCGATAAACTCATCTTT. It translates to CALGLPPLGTRHLLRLKLGDATDKLIF.

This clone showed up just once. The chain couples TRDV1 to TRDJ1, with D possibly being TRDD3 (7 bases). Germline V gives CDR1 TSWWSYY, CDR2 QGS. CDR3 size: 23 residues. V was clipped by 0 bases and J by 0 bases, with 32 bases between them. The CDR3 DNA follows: TGTGCTCTTGGGGAACTAACTCTACGTTTCACTGGGGATCCTACGGCGGACACCGATAAACTCATCTTT. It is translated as CALGELTLRFTGDPTADTDKLIF.

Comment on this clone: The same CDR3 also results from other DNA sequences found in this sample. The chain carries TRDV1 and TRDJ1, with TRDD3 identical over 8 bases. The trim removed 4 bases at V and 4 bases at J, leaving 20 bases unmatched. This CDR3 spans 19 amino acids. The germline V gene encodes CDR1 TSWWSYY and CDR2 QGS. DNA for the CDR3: TGTGCTCTTGGGGTAGGACTTGCTGGGGATACACCTTACGGCGATAAACTCATCTTT. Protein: CALGVGLAGDTPYGDKLIF.

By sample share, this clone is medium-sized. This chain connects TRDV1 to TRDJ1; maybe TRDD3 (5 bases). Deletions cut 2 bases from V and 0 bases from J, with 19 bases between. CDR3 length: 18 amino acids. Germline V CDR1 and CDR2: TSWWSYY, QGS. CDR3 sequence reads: CALGEDGGGPLYTDKLIF. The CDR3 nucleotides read TGTGCTCTTGGGGAAGACGGAGGGGGCCCTCTTTACACCGATAAACTCATCTTT.

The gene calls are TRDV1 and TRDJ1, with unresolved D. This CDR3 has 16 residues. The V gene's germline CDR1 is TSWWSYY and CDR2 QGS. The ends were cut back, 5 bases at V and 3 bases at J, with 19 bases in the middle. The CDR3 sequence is CALGLFPPRIPDKLIF. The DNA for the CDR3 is TGTGCTCTTGGGCTGTTCCCTCCGCGGATCCCCGATAAACTCATCTTT.

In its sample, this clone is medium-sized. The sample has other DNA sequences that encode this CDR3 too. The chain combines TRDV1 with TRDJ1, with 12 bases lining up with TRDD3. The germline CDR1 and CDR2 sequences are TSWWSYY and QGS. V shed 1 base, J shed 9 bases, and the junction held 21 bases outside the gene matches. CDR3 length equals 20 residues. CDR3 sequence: CALGEPISFRPTGGYYELIF. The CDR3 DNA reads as TGTGCTCTTGGGGAACCCATCTCGTTCCGCCCCACTGGGGGATACTATGAACTCATCTTT.

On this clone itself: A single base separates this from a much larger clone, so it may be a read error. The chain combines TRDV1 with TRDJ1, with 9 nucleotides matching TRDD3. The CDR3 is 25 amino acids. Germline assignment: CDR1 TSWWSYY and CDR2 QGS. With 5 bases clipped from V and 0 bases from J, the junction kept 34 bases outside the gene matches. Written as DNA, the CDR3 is TGTGCTCTTGGGAAAGAGGAGATGCTCCTACGTACCCCCGAGTACTGGGGGACCCACACCGATAAACTCATCTTT. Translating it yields CALGKEEMLLRTPEYWGTHTDKLIF.

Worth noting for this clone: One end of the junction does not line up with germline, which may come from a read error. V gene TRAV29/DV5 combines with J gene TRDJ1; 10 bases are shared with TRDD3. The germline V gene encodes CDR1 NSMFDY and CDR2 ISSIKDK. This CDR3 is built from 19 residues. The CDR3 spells CAVSLGGYGHFRYTDKLIF. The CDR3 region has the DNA TGTGCAGTAAGCCTAGGGGGATACGGCCATTTTAGGTACACCGATAAACTCATCTTT.

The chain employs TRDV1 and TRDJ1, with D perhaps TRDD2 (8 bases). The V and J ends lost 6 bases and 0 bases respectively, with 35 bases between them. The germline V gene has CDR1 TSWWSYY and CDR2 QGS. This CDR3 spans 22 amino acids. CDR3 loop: CALGVPLPTWNWGTQYTDKLIF. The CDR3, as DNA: TGTGCTCTTGGTGTCCCTCTTCCTACCTGGAATTGGGGGACCCAGTACACCGATAAACTCATCTTT.

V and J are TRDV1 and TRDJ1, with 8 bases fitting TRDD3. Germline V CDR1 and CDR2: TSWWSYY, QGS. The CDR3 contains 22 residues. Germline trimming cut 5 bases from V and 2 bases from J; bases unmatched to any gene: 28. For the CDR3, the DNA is TGTGCTCTTGGGACACGTATTCCTTTAGGTATCAGCTGGGGGAGAGGAACCGATAAACTCATCTTT. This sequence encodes CALGTRIPLGISWGRGTDKLIF.

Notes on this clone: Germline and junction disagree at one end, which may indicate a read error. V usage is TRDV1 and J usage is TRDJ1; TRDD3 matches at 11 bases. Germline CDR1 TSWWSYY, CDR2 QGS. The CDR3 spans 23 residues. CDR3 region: CARGDQTPTLVLGDIFGADKLIF. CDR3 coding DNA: TGTGCTCGTGGGGACCAGACACCTACCCTCGTACTGGGGGATATTTTCGGGGCCGATAAACTCATCTTT.

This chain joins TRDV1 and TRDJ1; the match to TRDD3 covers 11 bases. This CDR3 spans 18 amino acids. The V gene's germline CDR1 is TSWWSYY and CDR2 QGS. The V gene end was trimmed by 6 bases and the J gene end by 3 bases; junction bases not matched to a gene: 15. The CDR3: CALGASYWGIREPDKLIF. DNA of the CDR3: TGTGCTCTTGGTGCTTCCTACTGGGGGATAAGAGAGCCCGATAAACTCATCTTT.

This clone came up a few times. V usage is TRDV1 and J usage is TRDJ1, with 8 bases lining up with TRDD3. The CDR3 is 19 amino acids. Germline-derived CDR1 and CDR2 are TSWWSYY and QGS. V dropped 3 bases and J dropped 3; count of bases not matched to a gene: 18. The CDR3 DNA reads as TGTGCTCTTGGGGACCCCACCGCACCGATGGGGGATGTCGCCGATAAACTCATCTTT. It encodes CALGDPTAPMGDVADKLIF.

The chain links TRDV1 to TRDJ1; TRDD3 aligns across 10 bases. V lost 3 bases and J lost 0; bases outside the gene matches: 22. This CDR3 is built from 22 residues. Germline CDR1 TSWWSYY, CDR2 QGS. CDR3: CALGDGEPKGVLGDLYTDKLIF. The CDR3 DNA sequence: TGTGCTCTTGGGGATGGCGAACCTAAAGGAGTACTGGGGGATTTGTACACCGATAAACTCATCTTT.

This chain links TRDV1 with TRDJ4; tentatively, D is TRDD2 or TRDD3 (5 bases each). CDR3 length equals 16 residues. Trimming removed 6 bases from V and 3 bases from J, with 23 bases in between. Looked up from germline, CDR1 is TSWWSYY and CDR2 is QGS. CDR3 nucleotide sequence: TGTGCTCTTGGCGTCCGGGCCTACGTCTGGGTAGGACCCCTGATCTTT. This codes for CALGVRAYVWVGPLIF.

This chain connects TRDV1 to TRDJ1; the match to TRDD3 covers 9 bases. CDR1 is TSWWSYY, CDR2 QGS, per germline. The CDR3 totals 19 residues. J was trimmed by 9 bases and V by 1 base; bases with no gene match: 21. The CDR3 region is CALGEQHSPTGGPVRELIF. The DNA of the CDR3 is TGTGCTCTTGGGGAACAACATTCCCCAACTGGGGGACCAGTGCGGGAACTCATCTTT.

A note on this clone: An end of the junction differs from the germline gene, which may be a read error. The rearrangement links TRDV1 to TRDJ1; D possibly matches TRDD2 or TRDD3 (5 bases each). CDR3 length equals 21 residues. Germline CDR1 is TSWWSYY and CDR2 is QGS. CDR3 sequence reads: CARGELTRRFKRRPTTDKLIF. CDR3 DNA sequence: TGTGCTCGTGGGGAACTCACTCGGAGGTTTAAGAGACGCCCTACCACCGATAAACTCATCTTT.

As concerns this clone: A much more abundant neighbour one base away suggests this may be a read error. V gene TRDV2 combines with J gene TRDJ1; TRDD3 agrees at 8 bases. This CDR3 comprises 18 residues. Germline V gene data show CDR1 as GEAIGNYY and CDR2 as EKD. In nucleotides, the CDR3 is TGTGCCTGTCCTCCCTTCCGGTCTGGGGGAACGAGGACCGATAAACGCATCTTT. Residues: CACPPFRSGGTRTDKRIF.

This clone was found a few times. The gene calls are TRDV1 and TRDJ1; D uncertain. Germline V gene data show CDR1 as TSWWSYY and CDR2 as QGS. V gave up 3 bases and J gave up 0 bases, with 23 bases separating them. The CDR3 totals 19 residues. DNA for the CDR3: TGTGCTCTTGGGGAGTCGAGTTCCGACGGGAACCATTACACCGATAAACTCATCTTT. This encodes CALGESSSDGNHYTDKLIF.

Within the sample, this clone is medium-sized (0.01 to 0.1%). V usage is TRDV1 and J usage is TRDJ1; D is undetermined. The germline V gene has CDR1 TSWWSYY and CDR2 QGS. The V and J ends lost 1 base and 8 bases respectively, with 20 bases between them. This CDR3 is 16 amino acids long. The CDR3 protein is CALGEPPALTNLKLIF. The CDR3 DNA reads TGTGCTCTTGGGGAACCCCCGGCGTTGACCAACCTCAAACTCATCTTT.

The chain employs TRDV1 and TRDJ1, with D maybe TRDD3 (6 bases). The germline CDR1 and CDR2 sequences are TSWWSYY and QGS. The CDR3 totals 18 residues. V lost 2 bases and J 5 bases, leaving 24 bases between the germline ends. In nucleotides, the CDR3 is TGTGCTCTTGGGGAAGCCCACCGCCTTACTGGGACGAAAGATAAACTCATCTTT. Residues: CALGEAHRLTGTKDKLIF.

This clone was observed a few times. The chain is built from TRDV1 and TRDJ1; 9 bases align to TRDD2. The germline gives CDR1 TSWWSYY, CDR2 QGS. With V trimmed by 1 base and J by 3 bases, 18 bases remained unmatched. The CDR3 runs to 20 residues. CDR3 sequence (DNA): TGTGCTCTTGGGGAACCCGGGACCTTCCTACGCCGTACTGAGTCCGATAAACTCATCTTT. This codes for CALGEPGTFLRRTESDKLIF.

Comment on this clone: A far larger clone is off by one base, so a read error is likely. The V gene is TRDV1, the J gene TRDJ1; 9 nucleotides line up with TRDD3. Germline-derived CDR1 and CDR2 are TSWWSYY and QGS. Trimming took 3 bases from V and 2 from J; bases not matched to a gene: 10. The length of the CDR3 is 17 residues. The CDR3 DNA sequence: TGTGCTCTTGGGGAGGCGACTTACCTGGGGGATACCGATAAACTCATCTTT. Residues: CALGEATYLGDTDKLIF.

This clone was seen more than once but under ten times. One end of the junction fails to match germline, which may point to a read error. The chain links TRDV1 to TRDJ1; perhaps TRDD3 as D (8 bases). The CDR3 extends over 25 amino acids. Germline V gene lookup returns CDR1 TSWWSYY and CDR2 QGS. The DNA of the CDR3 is TGTGCTCTTGGGGAATTAGTAAACCCTGGCCTTCCTCCATTACTGGGGGGGATGTACACCGATAAGCTCATCTTT. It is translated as CALGELVNPGLPPLLGGMYTDKLIF.

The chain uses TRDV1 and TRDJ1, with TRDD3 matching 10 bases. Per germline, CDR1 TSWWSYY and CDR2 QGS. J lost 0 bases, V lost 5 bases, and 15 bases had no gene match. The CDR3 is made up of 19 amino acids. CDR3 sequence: CALGKPWGILKGYTDKLIF. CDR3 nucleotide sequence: TGTGCTCTTGGGAAGCCCTGGGGGATATTGAAGGGGTACACCGATAAACTCATCTTT.